This T cell receptor beta chain came from a study of T cell responses to AZD1222 COVID-19 vaccine. Libraries were prepared by immunoSEQ multiplex PCR; TCRdb keeps only in-frame clonotypes and omits some of them. Seen here are 90,000 to 150,000 clones, 85% to 90% observed once, and the top ten hold more than 3%. The CDR3 is 13 amino acids. Germline CDR1 and CDR2: LNHDA and SQIVND (reference sequence). V was shortened by 3 bases and J by 7 bases, with 9 bases between the two germline ends. Material: peripheral blood, obtained on day 0 of AZD1222 vaccination. The sequence was obtained from an adult in good health. The chain has TRBV19 and TRBJ1-4, with no clear D. The CDR3 nucleotides read TGTGCCAGTAGTATTCGGCAAGCTGAAAAACTGTTTTTT. Protein: CASSIRQAEKLFF.